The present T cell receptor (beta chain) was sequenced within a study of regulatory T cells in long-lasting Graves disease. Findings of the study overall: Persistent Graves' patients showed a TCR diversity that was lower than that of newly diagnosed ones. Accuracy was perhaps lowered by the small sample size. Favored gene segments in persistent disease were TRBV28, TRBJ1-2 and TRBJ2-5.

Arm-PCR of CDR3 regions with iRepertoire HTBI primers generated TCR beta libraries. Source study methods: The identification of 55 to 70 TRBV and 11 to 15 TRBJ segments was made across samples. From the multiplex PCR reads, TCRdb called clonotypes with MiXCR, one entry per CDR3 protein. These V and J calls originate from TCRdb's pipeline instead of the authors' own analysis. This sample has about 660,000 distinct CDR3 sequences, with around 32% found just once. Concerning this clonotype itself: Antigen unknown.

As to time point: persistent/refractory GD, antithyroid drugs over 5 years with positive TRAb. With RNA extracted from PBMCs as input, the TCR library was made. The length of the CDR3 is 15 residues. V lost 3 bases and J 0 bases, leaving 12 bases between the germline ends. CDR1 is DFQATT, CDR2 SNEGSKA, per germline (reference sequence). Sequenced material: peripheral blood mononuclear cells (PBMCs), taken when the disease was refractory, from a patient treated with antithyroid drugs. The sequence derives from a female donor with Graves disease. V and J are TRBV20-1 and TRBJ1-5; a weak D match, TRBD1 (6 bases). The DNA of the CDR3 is TGCAGTGCTAGCAACACAGGGTATAGCAATCAGCCCCAGCATTTT. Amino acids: CSASNTGYSNQPQHF.